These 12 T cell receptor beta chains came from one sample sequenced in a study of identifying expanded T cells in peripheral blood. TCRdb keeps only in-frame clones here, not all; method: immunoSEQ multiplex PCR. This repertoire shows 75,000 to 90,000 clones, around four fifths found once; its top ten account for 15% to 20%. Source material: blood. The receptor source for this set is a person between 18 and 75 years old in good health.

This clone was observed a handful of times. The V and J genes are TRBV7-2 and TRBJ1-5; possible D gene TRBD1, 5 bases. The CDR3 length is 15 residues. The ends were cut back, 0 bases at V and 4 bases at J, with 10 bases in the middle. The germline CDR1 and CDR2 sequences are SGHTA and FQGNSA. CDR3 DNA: TGTGCCAGCAGCTTAGCGGGAGGGGCGAATCAGCCCCAGCATTTT. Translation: CASSLAGGANQPQHF.

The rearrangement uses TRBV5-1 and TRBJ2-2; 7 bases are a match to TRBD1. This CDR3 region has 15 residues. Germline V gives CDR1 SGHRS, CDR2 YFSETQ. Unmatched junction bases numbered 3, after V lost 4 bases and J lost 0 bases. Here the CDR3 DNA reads TGCGCCAGCAGCCTGACAGGGCCGAACACCGGGGAGCTGTTTTTT. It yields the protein CASSLTGPNTGELFF.

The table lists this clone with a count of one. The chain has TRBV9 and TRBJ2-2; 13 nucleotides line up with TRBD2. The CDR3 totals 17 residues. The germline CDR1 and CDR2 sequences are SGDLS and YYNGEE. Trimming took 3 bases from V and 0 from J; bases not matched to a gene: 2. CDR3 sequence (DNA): TGTGCCAGCAGCGGGGGACTAGCGGGATCGAACACCGGGGAGCTGTTTTTT. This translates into CASSGGLAGSNTGELFF.

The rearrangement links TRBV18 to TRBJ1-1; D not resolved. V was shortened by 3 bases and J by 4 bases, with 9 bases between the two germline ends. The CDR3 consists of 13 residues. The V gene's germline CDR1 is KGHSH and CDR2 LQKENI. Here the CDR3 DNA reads TGTGCCAGCTCACCTAACATGGGCACTGAAGCTTTCTTT. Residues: CASSPNMGTEAFF.

The CDR3 nucleotides read TGTGCCAGCAGCTTAGCTCAGGGTGCATACAATGAGCAGTTCTTC. It yields the protein CASSLAQGAYNEQFF. V is TRBV7-6 and J is TRBJ2-1; TRBD1 might be the D (5 bases). The germline V gene encodes CDR1 SGHVS and CDR2 FNYEAQ. V gave up 0 bases and J gave up 4 bases, with 10 bases separating them. The CDR3 is 15 residues long. Using reference TRBV7-6 and TRBJ2-1 for the parts outside the CDR3, the full variable domain is GAGVSQSPRYKVTKRGQDVALRCDPISGHVSLYWYRQALGQGPEFLTYFNYEAQQDKSGLPNDRFSAERPEGSISTLTIQRTEQRDSAMYRCASSLAQGAYNEQFFGPGTRLTVL.

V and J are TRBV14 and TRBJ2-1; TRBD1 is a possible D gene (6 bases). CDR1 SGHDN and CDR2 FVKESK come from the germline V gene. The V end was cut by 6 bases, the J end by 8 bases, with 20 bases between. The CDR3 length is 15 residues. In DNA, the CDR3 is TGTGCCAGCAGTTCACGGGACAATAGGGCTCATGAGCAGTTCTTC. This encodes CASSSRDNRAHEQFF.

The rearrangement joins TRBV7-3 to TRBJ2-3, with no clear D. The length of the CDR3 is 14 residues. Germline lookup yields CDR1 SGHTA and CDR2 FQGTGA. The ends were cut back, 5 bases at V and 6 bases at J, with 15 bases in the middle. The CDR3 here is CASSLPRKGDTQYF. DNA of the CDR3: TGTGCCAGCAGCCTACCAAGAAAAGGGGATACGCAGTATTTT.

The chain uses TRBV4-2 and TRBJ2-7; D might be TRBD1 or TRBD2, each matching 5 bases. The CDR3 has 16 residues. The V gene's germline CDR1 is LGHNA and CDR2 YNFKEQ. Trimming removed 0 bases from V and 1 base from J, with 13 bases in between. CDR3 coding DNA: TGTGCCAGCAGCCAAGACCCTGGTGAGGGGTCCTACGAGCAGTACTTC. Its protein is CASSQDPGEGSYEQYF.

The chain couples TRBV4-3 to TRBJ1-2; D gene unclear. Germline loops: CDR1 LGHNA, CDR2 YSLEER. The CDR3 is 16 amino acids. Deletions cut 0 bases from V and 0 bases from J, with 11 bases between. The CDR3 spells CASSQDGAGTNYGYTF. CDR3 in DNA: TGCGCCAGCAGCCAAGACGGCGCGGGAACTAACTATGGCTACACCTTC.

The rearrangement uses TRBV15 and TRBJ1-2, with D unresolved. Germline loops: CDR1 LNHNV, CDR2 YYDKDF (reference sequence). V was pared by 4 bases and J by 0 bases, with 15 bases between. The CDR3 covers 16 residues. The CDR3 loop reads CATSNGWTDANYGYTF. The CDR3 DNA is TGTGCCACCAGCAACGGATGGACGGATGCTAACTATGGCTACACCTTC.

The DNA of the CDR3 is TGTGCCAGCAGCTTAATTGCGGGTGGCACAGATACGCAGTATTTT. This encodes CASSLIAGGTDTQYF. V usage is TRBV7-3 and J usage is TRBJ2-3, with a weak D call TRBD2 (5 bases). The CDR3 sequence is 15 residues long. Germline CDR1 and CDR2: SGHTA and FQGTGA. Trimming took 1 base from V and 1 from J, leaving 9 bases between them.

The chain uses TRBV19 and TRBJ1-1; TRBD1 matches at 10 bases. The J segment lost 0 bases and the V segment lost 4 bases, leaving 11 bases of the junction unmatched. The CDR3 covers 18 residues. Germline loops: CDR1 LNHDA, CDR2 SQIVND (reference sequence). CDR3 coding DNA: TGTGCCAGTAGTACGAGACAGGGGGCGTTCCCCATGAACACTGAAGCTTTCTTT. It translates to CASSTRQGAFPMNTEAFF.